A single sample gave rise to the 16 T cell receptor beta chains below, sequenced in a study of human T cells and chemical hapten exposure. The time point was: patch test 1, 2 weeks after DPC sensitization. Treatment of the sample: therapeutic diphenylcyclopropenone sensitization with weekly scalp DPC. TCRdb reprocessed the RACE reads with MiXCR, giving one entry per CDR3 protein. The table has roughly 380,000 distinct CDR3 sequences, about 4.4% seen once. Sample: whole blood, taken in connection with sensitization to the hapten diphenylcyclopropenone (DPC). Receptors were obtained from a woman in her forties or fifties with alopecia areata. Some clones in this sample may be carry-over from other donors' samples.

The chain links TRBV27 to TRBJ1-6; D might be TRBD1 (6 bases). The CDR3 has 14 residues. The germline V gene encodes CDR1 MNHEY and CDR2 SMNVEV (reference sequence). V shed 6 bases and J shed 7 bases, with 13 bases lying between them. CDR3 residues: CASRRGGFNSPLHF. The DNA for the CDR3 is TGTGCCAGCAGAAGAGGGGGGTTCAATTCACCCCTCCACTTT.

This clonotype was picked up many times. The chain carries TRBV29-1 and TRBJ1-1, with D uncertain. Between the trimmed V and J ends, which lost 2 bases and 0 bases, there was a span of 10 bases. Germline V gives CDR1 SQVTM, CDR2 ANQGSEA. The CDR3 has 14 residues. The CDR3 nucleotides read TGCAGCGTTGAAAGGCAGCTAATGAACACTGAAGCTTTCTTT. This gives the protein CSVERQLMNTEAFF.

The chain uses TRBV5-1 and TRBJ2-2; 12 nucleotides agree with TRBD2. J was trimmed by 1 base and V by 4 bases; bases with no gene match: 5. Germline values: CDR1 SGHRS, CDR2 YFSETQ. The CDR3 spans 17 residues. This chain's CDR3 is CASSIMTSGRNTGELFF. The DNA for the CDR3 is TGCGCCAGCAGCATAATGACTAGCGGGAGGAACACCGGGGAGCTGTTTTTT.

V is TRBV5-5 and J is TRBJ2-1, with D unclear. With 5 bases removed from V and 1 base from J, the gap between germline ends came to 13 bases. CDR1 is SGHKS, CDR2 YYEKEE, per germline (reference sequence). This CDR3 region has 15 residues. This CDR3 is CASSPSYVSYNEQFF. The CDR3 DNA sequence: TGTGCCAGCAGTCCATCTTACGTATCCTACAATGAGCAGTTCTTC. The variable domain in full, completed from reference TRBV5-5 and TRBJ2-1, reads DAGVTQSPTHLIKTRGQQVTLRCSPISGHKSVSWYQQVLGQGPQFIFQYYEKEERGRGNFPDRFSARQFPNYSSELNVNALLLGDSALYLCASSPSYVSYNEQFFGPGTRLTVL.

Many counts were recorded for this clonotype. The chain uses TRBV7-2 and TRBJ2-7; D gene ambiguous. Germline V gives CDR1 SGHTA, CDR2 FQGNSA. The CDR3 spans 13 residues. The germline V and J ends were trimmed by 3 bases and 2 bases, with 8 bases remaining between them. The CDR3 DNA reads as TGTGCCAGCAGCTTGCCCGAAGCCTACGAGCAGTACTTC. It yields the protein CASSLPEAYEQYF.

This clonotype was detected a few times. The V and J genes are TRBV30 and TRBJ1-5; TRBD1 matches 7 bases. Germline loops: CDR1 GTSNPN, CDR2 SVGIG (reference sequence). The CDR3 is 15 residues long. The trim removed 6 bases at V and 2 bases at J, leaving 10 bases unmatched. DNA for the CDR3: TGTGCCTGCCTTTTTCACAGGGGTGGCAATCAGCCCCAGCATTTT. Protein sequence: CACLFHRGGNQPQHF.

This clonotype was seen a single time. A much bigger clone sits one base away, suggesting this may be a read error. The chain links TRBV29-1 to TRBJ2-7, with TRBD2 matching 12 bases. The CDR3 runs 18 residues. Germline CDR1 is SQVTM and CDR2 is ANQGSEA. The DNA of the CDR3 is TGCGGCGTAACATGGGTTTCCGCGACTAGCGGGGGCCTCTACGAGCAGTACTTC. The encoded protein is CGVTWVSATSGGLYEQYF.

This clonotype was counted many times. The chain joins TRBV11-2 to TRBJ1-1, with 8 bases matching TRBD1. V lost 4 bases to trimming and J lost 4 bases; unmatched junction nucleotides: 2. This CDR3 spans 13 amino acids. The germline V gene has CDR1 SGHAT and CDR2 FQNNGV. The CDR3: CASSSQGGTEAFF. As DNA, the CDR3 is TGTGCCAGCAGCTCACAGGGGGGCACTGAAGCTTTCTTT.

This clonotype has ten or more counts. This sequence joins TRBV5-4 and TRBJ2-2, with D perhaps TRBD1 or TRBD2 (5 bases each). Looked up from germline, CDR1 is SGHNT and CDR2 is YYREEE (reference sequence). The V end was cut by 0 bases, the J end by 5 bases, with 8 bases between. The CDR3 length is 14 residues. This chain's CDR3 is CASSLGGATGELFF. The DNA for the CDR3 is TGTGCCAGCAGCTTGGGAGGGGCAACCGGGGAGCTGTTTTTT.

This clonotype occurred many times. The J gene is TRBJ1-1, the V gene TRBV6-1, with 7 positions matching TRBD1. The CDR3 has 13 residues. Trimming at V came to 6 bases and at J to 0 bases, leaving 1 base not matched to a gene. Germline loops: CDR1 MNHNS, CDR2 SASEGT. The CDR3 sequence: CASSGQVNTEAFF. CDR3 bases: TGTGCCAGCAGCGGACAGGTGAACACTGAAGCTTTCTTT.

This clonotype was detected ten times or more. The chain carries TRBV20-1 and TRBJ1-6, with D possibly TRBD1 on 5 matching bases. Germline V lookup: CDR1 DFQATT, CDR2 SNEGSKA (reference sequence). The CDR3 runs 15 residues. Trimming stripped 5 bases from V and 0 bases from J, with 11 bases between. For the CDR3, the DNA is TGCAGTGCTCGACCGGGGACCTCCTATAATTCACCCCTCCACTTT. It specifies CSARPGTSYNSPLHF.

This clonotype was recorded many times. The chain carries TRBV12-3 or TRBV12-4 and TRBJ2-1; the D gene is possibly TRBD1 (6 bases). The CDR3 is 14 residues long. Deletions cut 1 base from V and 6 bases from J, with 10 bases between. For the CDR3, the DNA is TGTGCCAGCAGTTTAGACCTAGGGGGCAATGAGCAGTTCTTC. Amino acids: CASSLDLGGNEQFF.

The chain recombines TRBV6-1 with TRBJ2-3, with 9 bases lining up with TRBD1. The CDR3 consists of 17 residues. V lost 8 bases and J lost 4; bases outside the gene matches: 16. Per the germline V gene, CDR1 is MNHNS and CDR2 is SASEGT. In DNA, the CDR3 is TGTGCCAGCCGACCCCCGACCGGGACAGGGCCGGCAGATACGCAGTATTTT. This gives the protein CASRPPTGTGPADTQYF.

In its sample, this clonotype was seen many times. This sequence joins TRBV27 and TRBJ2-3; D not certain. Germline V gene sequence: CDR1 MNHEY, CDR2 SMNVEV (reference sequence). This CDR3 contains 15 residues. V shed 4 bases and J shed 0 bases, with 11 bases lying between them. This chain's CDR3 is CASSYWVSSTDTQYF. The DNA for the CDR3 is TGTGCCAGCAGTTATTGGGTCAGTAGCACAGATACGCAGTATTTT.

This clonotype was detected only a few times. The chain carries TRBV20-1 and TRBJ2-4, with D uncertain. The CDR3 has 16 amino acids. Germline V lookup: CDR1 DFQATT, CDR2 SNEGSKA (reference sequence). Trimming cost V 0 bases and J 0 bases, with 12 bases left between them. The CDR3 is CSARDETDLAKNIQYF. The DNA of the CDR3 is TGCAGTGCTAGAGATGAAACAGACTTAGCCAAAAACATTCAGTACTTC.

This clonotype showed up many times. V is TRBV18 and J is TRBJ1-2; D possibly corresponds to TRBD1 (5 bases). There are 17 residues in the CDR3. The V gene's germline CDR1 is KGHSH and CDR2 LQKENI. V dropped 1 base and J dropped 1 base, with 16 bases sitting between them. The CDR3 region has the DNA TGTGCCAGCTCACCACGTCCGTCGAGGGGCCTTAACTATGGCTACACCTTC. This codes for CASSPRPSRGLNYGYTF.